The T cell receptor beta chain described here comes from a study of OX40 agonist ivuxolimab in advanced cancers. This table comes from immunoSEQ multiplex PCR, and its TCRdb copy is limited to in-frame clones, with some not included. The table records about 59,000 clones, about 89% of them present only once. V was cut by 3 bases and J by 1 base, with 13 bases left in between. Germline values: CDR1 SGHDT, CDR2 YYEEEE. This CDR3 is built from 15 residues. Here the sequenced sample was CD4+ or CD8+ T cells sorted from blood, taken in a trial of the OX40 agonist ivuxolimab. The V call is TRBV5-6, the J call TRBJ1-1, with D perhaps TRBD1 (5 bases). The sequence derives from an adult with an advanced solid tumor such as melanoma, head and neck, liver or kidney cancer. CDR3 region: CASSSSGVTNTEAFF. CDR3 coding DNA: TGTGCCAGCAGCTCGTCGGGGGTGACGAACACTGAAGCTTTCTTT.